This TCR beta chain was captured by sequencing in a study of shared clonotypes between healthy human individuals. This clone was observed a few times. Sequencing used immunoSEQ multiplex PCR; TCRdb keeps in-frame clones, though not all of them. The data contain about 1 million clones, around four fifths of them seen just once; the ten biggest clones take up 1.4% to 1.5%. The CDR3 is 16 amino acids. V shed 2 bases and J shed 3 bases, with 14 bases lying between them. Germline V gene sequence: CDR1 SNHLY, CDR2 FYNNEI. This TCR was sampled from a man between 18 and 29 years old in good health. The chain couples TRBV2 to TRBJ1-5; a weak D match, TRBD1 (5 bases). The sample was memory CD4+ T cells sorted from blood. Subset denoted: CD45RA-negative fraction. CDR3 loop: CASSETLGTANQPQHF. CDR3 sequence (DNA): TGTGCCAGCAGTGAAACCTTAGGGACTGCCAATCAGCCCCAGCATTTT.